The sequence of this T cell receptor beta chain was determined in a study of shared clonotypes between healthy human individuals. Sequenced by immunoSEQ multiplex PCR; TCRdb stores in-frame clones only, minus some. The sample lists fewer than 2.5 million clones, 90% to 95% seen once, with approximately 0.36% in the top ten. The germline V gene encodes CDR1 MGHRA and CDR2 YSYEKL. The CDR3 extends over 13 amino acids. V was trimmed by 0 bases and J by 4 bases, leaving 5 bases between them. The TCR comes from a man between 18 and 29 years old in good health. Some clones in this sample may be carry-over from other donors' samples. The chain links TRBV4-1 to TRBJ2-3; D is uncertain. The sample consisted of naive CD4+ T cells from PBMCs. The sample's subset: CD45RA+ positively selected. The CDR3 coding sequence is TGCGCCAGCAGCCAAGATGGTCCAGATACGCAGTATTTT. Translated, it gives CASSQDGPDTQYF.